The 27 T cell receptor beta chains below were found in one sample sequenced in a study of CD8+CD57+ T cells in acquired aplastic anemia. The study profiled TCR beta VDJ and CDR3 using genomic DNA as template. One entry per CDR3 protein, called by TCRdb with MiXCR from the reads. The sample records more than 45,000 distinct CDR3 sequences, about three quarters being singletons. Input material: sorted CD4+, CD8+, or CD8+CD57+ T cells (not recorded which) from PBMCs. All receptors come from a human donor in good health, serving as a control.

This clonotype was found a few times. The V call is TRBV29-1, the J call TRBJ1-2, with 7 bases matching TRBD1. The V and J ends lost 4 bases and 4 bases, in that order; junction bases with no gene match: 3. The length of the CDR3 is 12 residues. The germline gives CDR1 SQVTM, CDR2 ANQGSEA. The CDR3 DNA sequence: TGCAGCGTTGGGACAGGTTCCTATGGCTACACCTTC. Encoded protein: CSVGTGSYGYTF. Based on the CDR3 plus reference TRBV29-1 and TRBJ1-2, the full variable domain is SAVISQKPSRDICQRGTSLTIQCQVDSQVTMMFWYRQQPGQSLTLIATANQGSEATYESGFVIDKFPISRPNLTFSTLTVSNMSPEDSSIYLCSVGTGSYGYTFGSGTRLTVV.

The J gene is TRBJ2-1, the V gene TRBV2; D uncertain. The CDR3 loop spans 15 amino acids. V was cut by 4 bases and J by 5 bases, with 15 bases left in between. CDR1 and CDR2 from the germline V gene are SNHLY and FYNNEI. CDR3: CASSADKAQDNEQFF. The CDR3 coding sequence is TGTGCCAGCAGTGCTGATAAAGCCCAGGACAATGAGCAGTTCTTC.

CDR3 DNA: TGTGCCAGCAGCTTAGCCCCTAACTATGGCTACACCTTC. As protein: CASSLAPNYGYTF. The genes are TRBV7-9 and TRBJ1-2; D unresolved. The length of the CDR3 is 13 residues. The ends were cut back, 0 bases at V and 0 bases at J, with 2 bases in the middle. Germline V gene data show CDR1 as SEHNR and CDR2 as FQNEAQ (reference sequence).

The genes are TRBV20-1 and TRBJ1-5, with 10 positions matching TRBD1. Germline V lookup: CDR1 DFQATT, CDR2 SNEGSKA (reference sequence). V shed 8 bases, J shed 6 bases, and the junction held 4 bases outside the gene matches. This CDR3 region has 12 residues. The CDR3 bases are TGCAGTAGGGGACAGGGGAGTCAGCCCCAGCATTTT. Its protein is CSRGQGSQPQHF.

Only a few counts were recorded for this clonotype. The chain combines TRBV10-3 with TRBJ1-1, with a possible D match to TRBD1 (5 bases). The CDR3 is 14 residues long. Per the germline V gene, CDR1 is ENHRY and CDR2 is SYGVKD. V was clipped by 10 bases and J by 1 base, with 16 bases between them. Here the CDR3 DNA reads TGTGCCACCACCGGGACCGATAAGAACACTGAAGCTTTCTTT. Residues: CATTGTDKNTEAFF.

The rearrangement joins TRBV10-3 to TRBJ1-5; 8 nucleotides agree with TRBD1. The CDR3 loop spans 15 amino acids. V shed 3 bases and J 2 bases; nucleotides not matched to a gene: 3. Germline V lookup: CDR1 ENHRY, CDR2 SYGVKD. Here the CDR3 reads CAISDPGQGNQPQHF. The CDR3, as DNA: TGTGCCATCAGTGACCCGGGACAGGGCAATCAGCCCCAGCATTTT.

The CDR3 region has the DNA TGTGCCAGCAGCTCGACAGGGGAAGATACGCAGTATTTT. Its translation is CASSSTGEDTQYF. The chain links TRBV7-9 to TRBJ2-3; TRBD1 matches 8 bases. Per germline, CDR1 SEHNR and CDR2 FQNEAQ (reference sequence). V was clipped by 4 bases and J by 5 bases; unmatched bases: 2. This CDR3 spans 13 amino acids.

This clonotype was picked up many times. The chain employs TRBV24-1 and TRBJ1-2, with 11 bases matching TRBD1. CDR3 length: 16 residues. Per the germline V gene, CDR1 is KGHDR and CDR2 is SFDVKD. Trimming removed 4 bases from V and 8 bases from J; junction bases left unmatched: 11. CDR3 in amino acids: CATSESGTGGLDGYTF. CDR3 coding DNA: TGTGCCACCAGTGAATCGGGGACAGGGGGACTAGACGGCTACACCTTC.

V and J are TRBV7-9 and TRBJ1-2; 8 bases fit TRBD1. Germline lookup yields CDR1 SEHNR and CDR2 FQNEAQ (reference sequence). V shed 2 bases and J 6 bases; nucleotides not matched to a gene: 8. The CDR3 extends over 15 amino acids. The CDR3 sequence is CASSLSTGGENGYTF. The CDR3 DNA reads TGTGCCAGCAGCTTATCAACAGGGGGTGAGAATGGCTACACCTTC.

The chain is built from TRBV16 and TRBJ2-7; D perhaps matches TRBD2 (6 bases). This CDR3 is 15 amino acids long. Trimming stripped 4 bases from V and 0 bases from J, with 13 bases between. Per germline, CDR1 KGHSY and CDR2 FQNENV. The DNA for the CDR3 is TGTGCCAGCAGCCCGCGGGGCTCCGGCTCCTACGAGCAGTACTTC. It specifies CASSPRGSGSYEQYF.

This clonotype was seen many times. This chain links TRBV5-1 with TRBJ2-1; TRBD2 agrees at 7 bases. Germline CDR1 SGHRS, CDR2 YFSETQ. There are 19 residues in the CDR3. V shed 1 base and J 5 bases; nucleotides not matched to a gene: 18. The CDR3 is CASSLIPGRTGGLNNEQFF. CDR3 nucleotides: TGCGCCAGCAGCTTGATACCGGGCCGCACGGGAGGACTTAACAATGAGCAGTTCTTC.

The rearrangement joins TRBV7-6 to TRBJ2-3; D remains unclear. There are 13 residues in the CDR3. Looked up from germline, CDR1 is SGHVS and CDR2 is FNYEAQ. The V and J ends lost 5 bases and 5 bases respectively, with 11 bases between them. Here the CDR3 DNA reads TGTGCCAGCAGCGCGGACGGAGAAGATACGCAGTATTTT. As protein: CASSADGEDTQYF.

Judged by abundance, this clonotype is medium-sized (0.01 to 0.1%). V is TRBV15 and J is TRBJ2-3, with D maybe TRBD2 (7 bases). This CDR3 contains 15 residues. Germline lookup yields CDR1 LNHNV and CDR2 YYDKDF (reference sequence). V was trimmed by 0 bases and J by 8 bases, leaving 15 bases between them. CDR3 amino acids: CATSREEGGVGTQYF. CDR3 sequence (DNA): TGTGCCACCAGCAGAGAAGAGGGGGGGGTTGGTACGCAGTATTTT.

The chain joins TRBV7-3 to TRBJ1-5; no definite D call. The V gene lost 4 bases and the J gene lost 5 bases, with 9 bases spanning the gap. The CDR3 covers 13 residues. Per the germline V gene, CDR1 is SGHTA and CDR2 is FQGTGA. CDR3 loop: CASSSRADQPQHF. The CDR3 region has the DNA TGTGCCAGCAGCTCACGGGCGGATCAGCCCCAGCATTTT.

CDR3: CASSAFGEAFF. CDR3 nucleotide sequence: TGTGCCAGTAGTGCCTTCGGCGAAGCTTTCTTT. The chain recombines TRBV19 with TRBJ1-1; no reliable D call. This CDR3 is 11 amino acids long. The V gene's germline CDR1 is LNHDA and CDR2 SQIVND (reference sequence). The V gene lost 5 bases and the J gene lost 8 bases, with 9 bases spanning the gap.

The CDR3: CASSPRRNTIYF. CDR3 DNA sequence: TGTGCCAGTAGTCCCCGGAGAAACACCATATATTTT. The J gene is TRBJ1-3, the V gene TRBV19, with no clear D. The CDR3 loop spans 12 amino acids. V lost 5 bases to trimming and J lost 5 bases, with 7 bases between them. Germline V gene lookup returns CDR1 LNHDA and CDR2 SQIVND (reference sequence).

This clonotype is a singleton in its sample. The chain has TRBV25-1 and TRBJ2-1, with 8 nucleotides matching TRBD2. This CDR3 has 14 amino acids. Trimming at V came to 3 bases and at J to 7 bases, leaving 5 bases not matched to a gene. From germline, CDR1 is MGHDK and CDR2 SYGVNS. Here the CDR3 DNA reads TGTGCCAGCAGTGACCCCGCTAGCGGGAATGAGCAGTTCTTC. It specifies CASSDPASGNEQFF.

The chain uses TRBV25-1 and TRBJ2-7; no clear D gene. Trimming took off 3 bases at V and 2 bases at J, with 11 bases between the two ends. The germline V gene encodes CDR1 MGHDK and CDR2 SYGVNS. This CDR3 is 14 amino acids long. CDR3 bases: TGTGCCAGCAGTGATCACCCCCAGGCCTACGAGCAGTACTTC. It codes for CASSDHPQAYEQYF.

This chain joins TRBV29-1 and TRBJ2-3; D could derive from TRBD1 or TRBD2 (5 bases each). The CDR3 extends over 16 amino acids. Germline assignment: CDR1 SQVTM and CDR2 ANQGSEA. V was trimmed by 4 bases and J by 2 bases, leaving 19 bases between them. The chain's CDR3 is CSVGKVLTGTTDTQYF. The CDR3 DNA reads as TGCAGCGTTGGAAAGGTACTAACGGGGACCACAGATACGCAGTATTTT.

This clonotype was seen just once. J is TRBJ2-7 and V is TRBV29-1; D might be TRBD2 (5 bases). V was cut by 0 bases and J by 3 bases, with 12 bases left in between. The CDR3 sequence is 14 residues long. Germline CDR1 and CDR2: SQVTM and ANQGSEA. In nucleotides, the CDR3 is TGCAGCGTTGAAGATCGTTGGGGAGACTACGAGCAGTACTTC. It is translated as CSVEDRWGDYEQYF.

This clonotype appeared a few times. V and J are TRBV2 and TRBJ2-7; 10 bases align to TRBD1. The CDR3 contains 15 residues. Germline V CDR1 and CDR2: SNHLY, FYNNEI. J was trimmed by 5 bases and V by 2 bases; bases with no gene match: 6. The DNA of the CDR3 is TGTGCCAGCAGTGAACCCGGACAGGGGGAAAACGAGCAGTACTTC. This sequence encodes CASSEPGQGENEQYF. Using reference TRBV2 and TRBJ2-7 for the parts outside the CDR3, the full variable domain is EPEVTQTPSHQVTQMGQEVILRCVPISNHLYFYWYRQILGQKVEFLVSFYNNEISEKSEIFDDQFSVERPDGSNFTLKIRSTKLEDSAMYFCASSEPGQGENEQYFGPGTRLTVT.

This clonotype was observed a handful of times. V is TRBV19 and J is TRBJ2-7; TRBD1 matches at 9 bases. J gave up 6 bases and V 4 bases, and 4 bases lay outside the gene matches. Germline CDR1 is LNHDA and CDR2 is SQIVND (reference sequence). The CDR3 covers 13 residues. This chain's CDR3 is CASSTDRGAEQYF. The CDR3 nucleotides read TGTGCCAGTAGTACGGACAGGGGAGCCGAGCAGTACTTC.

V is TRBV6-1 and J is TRBJ2-3; D not certain. Germline lookup yields CDR1 MNHNS and CDR2 SASEGT. Trimming took 6 bases from V and 6 from J, leaving 13 bases between them. The CDR3 contains 13 residues. CDR3 region: CASSLMLSDTQYF. Here the CDR3 DNA reads TGTGCCAGCAGCTTAATGCTTTCCGATACGCAGTATTTT.

The rearrangement links TRBV2 to TRBJ1-5; TRBD1 matches at 7 bases. Per the germline V gene, CDR1 is SNHLY and CDR2 is FYNNEI. This CDR3 spans 18 amino acids. Trimming at V came to 6 bases and at J to 0 bases, leaving 14 bases not matched to a gene. This CDR3 is CASRPGQGGAYSNQPQHF. CDR3 nucleotides: TGTGCCAGCAGACCCGGGCAGGGGGGCGCGTATAGCAATCAGCCCCAGCATTTT.

This chain joins TRBV10-3 and TRBJ2-7; tentatively, D is TRBD2 (6 bases). There are 13 residues in the CDR3. Germline V gene data show CDR1 as ENHRY and CDR2 as SYGVKD. Trimming shortened V by 7 bases and J by 1 base, and 11 bases separated the two germline ends. The CDR3, as DNA: TGTGCCATCAAATCGGGGGAGTCCTACGAGCAGTACTTC. Protein sequence: CAIKSGESYEQYF.

The gene calls are TRBV19 and TRBJ2-1, with D uncertain. Trimming pared 7 bases from V and 6 bases from J, leaving 19 bases between. CDR1 is LNHDA and CDR2 is SQIVND in the germline V gene (reference sequence). The CDR3 contains 15 residues. The CDR3, as DNA: TGTGCCAGTAATGGGCTAGTTGCCCTGCGCAATGAGCAGTTCTTC. This translates into CASNGLVALRNEQFF.

The V gene is TRBV24-1, the J gene TRBJ2-3; D may be TRBD1 or TRBD2 (5 bases each). The germline V gene has CDR1 KGHDR and CDR2 SFDVKD. The CDR3 is made up of 12 amino acids. Trimming took off 9 bases at V and 0 bases at J, with 6 bases between the two ends. The CDR3 DNA sequence: TGTGCCACCGGGGGTAGCACAGATACGCAGTATTTT. Its translation: CATGGSTDTQYF.